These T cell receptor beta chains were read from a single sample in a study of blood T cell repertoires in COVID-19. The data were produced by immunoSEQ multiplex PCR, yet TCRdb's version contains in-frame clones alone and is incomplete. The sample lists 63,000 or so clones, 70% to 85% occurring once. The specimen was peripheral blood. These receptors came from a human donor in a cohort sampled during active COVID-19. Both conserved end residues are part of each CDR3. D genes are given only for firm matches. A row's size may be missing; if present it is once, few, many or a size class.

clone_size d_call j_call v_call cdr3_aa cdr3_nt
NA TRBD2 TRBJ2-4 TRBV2 CASTGTSGAVAKNIQYF TGTGCCAGCACCGGGACTAGCGGGGCAGTGGCCAAAAACATTCAGTACTTC
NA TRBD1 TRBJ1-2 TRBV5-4 CASSSGTANYGYTF TGTGCCAGCAGCTCGGGGACAGCCAACTATGGCTACACCTTC
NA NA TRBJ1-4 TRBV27 CASSFTARTGTQSNEKLFF TGTGCCAGCAGTTTCACAGCAAGAACCGGGACACAGTCTAATGAAAAACTGTTTTTT
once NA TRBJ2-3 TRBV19 CASKASGTDTQYF TGTGCCAGTAAAGCTAGCGGCACAGATACGCAGTATTTT
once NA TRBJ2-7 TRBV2 CASSERQDRWEQYF TGTGCCAGCAGTGAGCGACAGGATAGATGGGAGCAGTACTTC
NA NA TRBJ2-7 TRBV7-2 CASSLTPLGGGQYF TGTGCCAGCAGCTTGACCCCTCTGGGAGGGGGGCAGTACTTC
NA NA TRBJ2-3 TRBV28 CASSLEGGGTDTQYF TGTGCCAGCAGTTTAGAGGGTGGGGGGACAGATACGCAGTATTTT
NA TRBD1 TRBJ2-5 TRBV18 CASSRTGQETQYF TGTGCCAGCTCACGGACAGGGCAAGAGACCCAGTACTTC
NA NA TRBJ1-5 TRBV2 CASKRGRDSNQPQHF TGTGCCAGCAAGAGGGGGAGAGATAGCAATCAGCCCCAGCATTTT
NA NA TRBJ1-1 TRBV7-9 CASSLRGGSNTEAFF TGTGCCAGCAGCTTAAGGGGGGGATCGAACACTGAAGCTTTCTTT
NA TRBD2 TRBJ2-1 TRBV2 CASRILTSGDYNEQFF TGTGCCAGCAGGATCTTGACTAGCGGGGACTACAATGAGCAGTTCTTC
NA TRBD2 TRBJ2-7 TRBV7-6 CASSLESGANSEQYF TGTGCCAGCAGCTTGGAAAGCGGGGCTAATTCGGAGCAGTACTTC
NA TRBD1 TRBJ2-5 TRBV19 CASSMGTGFPGRETQYF TGTGCCAGTAGTATGGGGACAGGGTTCCCGGGGCGCGAGACCCAGTACTTC
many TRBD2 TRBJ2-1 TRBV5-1 CASSSAGLARGEQFF TGCGCCAGCAGCTCCGCGGGACTAGCGAGGGGTGAGCAGTTCTTC
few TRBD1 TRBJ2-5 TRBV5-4 CASSLGRGQQETQYF TGTGCCAGCAGCTTAGGACGGGGACAGCAAGAGACCCAGTACTTC
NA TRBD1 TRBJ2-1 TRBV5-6 CASSLGTGEQFF TGTGCCAGCAGCTTGGGGACAGGAGAGCAGTTCTTC
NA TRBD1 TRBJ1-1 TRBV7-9 CASSLATGEAFF TGTGCCAGCAGCTTAGCGACAGGGGAAGCTTTCTTT
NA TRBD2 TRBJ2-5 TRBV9 CASSVGGGAVETQYF TGTGCCAGCAGCGTAGGCGGGGGGGCCGTTGAGACCCAGTACTTC
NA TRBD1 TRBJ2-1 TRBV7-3 CASSFDRGMYNEQFF TGTGCCAGCAGCTTCGACAGGGGAATGTACAATGAGCAGTTCTTC
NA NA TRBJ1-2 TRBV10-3 CATNPTGNYGYTF TGTGCCACTAACCCAACCGGTAACTATGGCTACACCTTC
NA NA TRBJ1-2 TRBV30 CAWSVHRGGYTF TGTGCCTGGAGTGTACATAGGGGAGGCTACACCTTC
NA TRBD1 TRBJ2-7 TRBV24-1 CATSAPGQGDCEQYF TGTGCCACCAGTGCCCCTGGACAGGGGGACTGCGAGCAGTACTTC
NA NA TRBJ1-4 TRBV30 CAWTPTLGQYNEKLFF TGTGCCTGGACCCCAACCCTGGGGCAGTATAATGAAAAACTGTTTTTT
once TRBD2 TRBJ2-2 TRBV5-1 CASTRVAGGNTGELFF TGCGCCAGCACCCGTGTAGCGGGGGGAAACACCGGGGAGCTGTTTTTT
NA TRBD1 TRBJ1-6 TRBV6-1 CASSERQGGQPLHF TGTGCCAGCAGTGAACGACAGGGGGGCCAACCCCTCCACTTT
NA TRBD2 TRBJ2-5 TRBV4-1 CASSQIPGASGGRETQYF TGCGCCAGCAGCCAAATACCCGGGGCTAGCGGGGGACGAGAGACCCAGTACTTC
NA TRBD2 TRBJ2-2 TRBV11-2 CASSFRGGANTGELFF TGTGCCAGCAGCTTCCGCGGGGGAGCGAACACCGGGGAGCTGTTTTTT
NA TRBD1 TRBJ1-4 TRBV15 CATSRTQGAGEKLFF TGTGCCACCAGCAGAACACAGGGGGCAGGAGAAAAACTGTTTTTT
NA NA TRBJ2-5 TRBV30 CAWSVGAGQGLGWETQYF TGTGCCTGGAGTGTAGGGGCGGGGCAGGGTTTAGGTTGGGAGACCCAGTACTTC
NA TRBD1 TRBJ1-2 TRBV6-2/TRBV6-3 CASSYDRGYGYTF TGTGCCAGCAGTTACGACAGGGGCTATGGCTACACCTTC
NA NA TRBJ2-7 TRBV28 CASSFRDEQYF TGTGCCAGCAGTTTCAGGGACGAGCAGTACTTC
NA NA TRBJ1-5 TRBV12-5 CASGLAGEGQPQHF TGTGCTAGTGGTTTAGCAGGGGAGGGTCAGCCCCAGCATTTT
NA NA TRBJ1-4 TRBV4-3 CASSPEGRGTNEKLFF TGCGCCAGCAGCCCCGAAGGCAGGGGCACTAATGAAAAACTGTTTTTT
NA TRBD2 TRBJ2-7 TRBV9 CASSVALGTSVYYEQYF TGTGCCAGCAGCGTAGCCCTGGGGACTAGCGTTTACTACGAGCAGTACTTC
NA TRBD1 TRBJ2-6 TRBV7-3 CASSVDRGSGANVLTF TGTGCCAGCAGCGTGGACAGGGGGTCTGGGGCCAACGTCCTGACTTTC
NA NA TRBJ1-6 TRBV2 CASSERGVGSPLHF TGTGCCAGCAGTGAACGGGGGGTTGGTTCACCCCTCCACTTT
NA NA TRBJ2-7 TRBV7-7 CASSSGLVNPYEQYF TGTGCCAGCAGCTCAGGGCTTGTTAACCCCTACGAGCAGTACTTC
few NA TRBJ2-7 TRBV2 CASSEALGTASYEQYF TGTGCCAGCAGTGAAGCGCTTGGTACAGCCAGCTACGAGCAGTACTTC
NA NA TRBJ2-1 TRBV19 CASSRTRGPYNEQFF TGTGCCAGTAGTAGGACCCGGGGTCCCTACAATGAGCAGTTCTTC
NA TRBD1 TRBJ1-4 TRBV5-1 CASSPGTGITNEKLFF TGCGCCAGCAGCCCCGGGACAGGGATAACTAATGAAAAACTGTTTTTT
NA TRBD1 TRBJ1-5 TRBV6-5 CASSRGTGNQPQHF TGTGCCAGCAGTAGAGGGACAGGCAATCAGCCCCAGCATTTT
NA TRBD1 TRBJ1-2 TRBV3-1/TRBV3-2 CASSLDRGYGYTF TGTGCCAGCAGCCTGGACAGGGGCTATGGCTACACCTTC
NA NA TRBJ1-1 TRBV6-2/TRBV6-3 CASSWGGSEAFF TGTGCCAGCAGCTGGGGGGGATCTGAAGCTTTCTTT
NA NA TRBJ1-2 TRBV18 CASSPKTQVEGYTF TGTGCCAGCTCACCCAAGACCCAAGTGGAGGGCTACACCTTC
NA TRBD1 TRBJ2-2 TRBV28 CASMTQGAGAGELFF TGTGCCAGCATGACCCAGGGGGCTGGGGCCGGGGAGCTGTTTTTT
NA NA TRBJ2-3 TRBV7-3 CASSLLLTDTQYF TGTGCCAGCAGCTTACTCTTAACAGATACGCAGTATTTT
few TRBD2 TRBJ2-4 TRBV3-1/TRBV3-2 CASSQGTSGVSIAKNIQYF TGTGCCAGCAGCCAAGGGACTAGCGGGGTGTCTATAGCCAAAAACATTCAGTACTTC
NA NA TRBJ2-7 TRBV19 CASSMTGSPSVREQYF TGTGCCAGTAGTATGACCGGATCACCATCCGTGCGGGAGCAGTACTTC
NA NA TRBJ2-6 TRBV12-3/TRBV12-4 CASSLEGGGRTF TGTGCCAGCAGTTTAGAGGGTGGAGGCCGGACTTTC
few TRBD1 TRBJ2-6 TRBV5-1 CASRTSYPRGHLFSGANVLTF TGCGCCAGCAGGACGTCCTACCCCAGGGGGCACCTGTTCTCGGGGGCCAACGTCCTGACTTTC
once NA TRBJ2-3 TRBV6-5 CASMGGEADTQYF TGTGCCAGCATGGGTGGGGAGGCAGATACGCAGTATTTT
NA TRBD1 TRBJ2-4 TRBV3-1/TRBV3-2 CASSKHSGTGSGQYF TGTGCCAGCAGCAAACACTCCGGGACAGGGTCGGGTCAGTACTTC
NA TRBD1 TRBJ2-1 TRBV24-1 CATSDPGQGTGEQFF TGTGCCACCAGTGACCCGGGACAGGGCACAGGGGAGCAGTTCTTC
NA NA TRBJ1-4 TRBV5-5 CASSSRVGSNEKLFF TGTGCCAGCAGCTCCAGGGTAGGGTCTAATGAAAAACTGTTTTTT
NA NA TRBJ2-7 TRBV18 CASSQTGQLEQYF TGTGCCAGCTCACAAACTGGACAGCTCGAGCAGTACTTC